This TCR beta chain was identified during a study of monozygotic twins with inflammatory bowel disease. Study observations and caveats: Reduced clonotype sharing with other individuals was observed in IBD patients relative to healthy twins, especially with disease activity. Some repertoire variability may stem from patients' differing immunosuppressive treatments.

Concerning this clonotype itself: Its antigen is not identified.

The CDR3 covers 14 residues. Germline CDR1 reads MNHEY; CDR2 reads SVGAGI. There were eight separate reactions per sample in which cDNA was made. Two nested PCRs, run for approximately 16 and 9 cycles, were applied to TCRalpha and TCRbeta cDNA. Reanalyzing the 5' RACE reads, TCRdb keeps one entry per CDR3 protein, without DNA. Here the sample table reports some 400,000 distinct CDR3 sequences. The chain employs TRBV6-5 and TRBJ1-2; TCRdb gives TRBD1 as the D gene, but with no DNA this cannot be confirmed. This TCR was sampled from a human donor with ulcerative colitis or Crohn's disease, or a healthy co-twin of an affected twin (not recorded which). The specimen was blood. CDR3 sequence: CASSFSGTGFSYTF.